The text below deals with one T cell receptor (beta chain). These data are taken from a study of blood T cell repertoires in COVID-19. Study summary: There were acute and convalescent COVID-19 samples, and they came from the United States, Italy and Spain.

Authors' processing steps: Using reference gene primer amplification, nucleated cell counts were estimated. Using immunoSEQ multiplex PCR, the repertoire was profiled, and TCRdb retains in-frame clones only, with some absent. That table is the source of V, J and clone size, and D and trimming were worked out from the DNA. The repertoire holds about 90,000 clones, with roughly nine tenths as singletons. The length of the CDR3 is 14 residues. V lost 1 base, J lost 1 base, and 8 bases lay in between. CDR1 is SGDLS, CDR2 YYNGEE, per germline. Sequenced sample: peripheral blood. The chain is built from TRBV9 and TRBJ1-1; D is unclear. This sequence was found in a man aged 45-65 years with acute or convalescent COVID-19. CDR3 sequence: CASSVLAENTEAFF. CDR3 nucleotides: TGTGCCAGCAGCGTATTGGCAGAGAACACTGAAGCTTTCTTT.